This T cell receptor beta chain was sequenced in a study of blood T cells in healthy people across ages. CDR1 is LGHNT and CDR2 is FRNRAP in the germline V gene. The CDR3 loop spans 19 amino acids. V gave up 6 bases and J gave up 2 bases; unmatched junction bases: 19. Primed by a sample-barcoded 5' primer and a J-beta primer mix, a second PCR proceeded for about 7 to 11 cycles. A template-switch adaptor with 12 random nucleotides tagged each cDNA molecule. TCRdb re-derived calls from the 5' RACE reads in MiXCR, one entry per CDR3 protein. The table includes 700,000 to 900,000 distinct CDR3 sequences, about 55% detected once.

The TCR originated in an elderly man in good health. The sample comprised blood. This chain connects TRBV12-5 to TRBJ2-7; 10 positions match TRBD2. In nucleotides, the CDR3 is TGTGCTAGTGGACAGGCGAGGGGGACGGGGACTAGCGTTCCCTACGAGCAGTACTTC. Its protein product is CASGQARGTGTSVPYEQYF.